The T cell receptor (beta chain) described here comes from a study of identifying expanded T cells in peripheral blood. Study conclusions and caveats: Clone count variance between roughly 2-week samples rose with total template count. Differentially abundant clones: 0.95 to 1.5 between replicates, approximately 15 at 2 to 3 weeks, over 18 at four.

Healthy donors had no documented immune events, such as infections, while sampled. Sequenced by immunoSEQ multiplex PCR; TCRdb stores in-frame clones only, minus some. Here the sample spans about 94,000 clones, nearly 90% being singletons. The germline V gene encodes CDR1 SEHNR and CDR2 FQNEAQ (reference sequence). CDR3 length: 15 amino acids. V lost 5 bases and J lost 0; bases outside the gene matches: 5. A word on this clone: Its antigen is undetermined.

This clonotype originated in a person aged 18 to 75 in good health. The source material was blood. V gene TRBV7-9 combines with J gene TRBJ1-1; 8 bases line up with TRBD1. DNA of the CDR3: TGTGCCAGCAGCCTCCAGGGGGCGATGAACACTGAAGCTTTCTTT. Its protein is CASSLQGAMNTEAFF. The variable domain in full, with the rest retrieved from reference TRBV7-9 and TRBJ1-1, is DTGVSQNPRHKITKRGQNVTFRCDPISEHNRLYWYRQTLGQGPEFLTYFQNEAQLEKSRLLSDRFSAERPKGSFSTLEIQRTEQGDSAMYLCASSLQGAMNTEAFFGQGTRLTVV.